Included here is one TCR beta chain sequence, with context. Which antigen it targets is not known. No base quality values were provided; no much bigger clone lies one nucleotide off. The High Capacity cDNA Reverse Transcription Kit was used to reverse transcribe all of the isolated RNA, meaning that expressed TCRB transcripts were what got sequenced. Naive, central memory and regulatory T cell samples underwent deep immunoSEQ sequencing, averaging around 4 million total reads per sample. Sorted cells were lysed in RLT buffer and RNA was extracted with DNase-treated RNeasy Micro or Mini kits, depending on cell number. Each cell subset was processed separately to prevent cross-contamination, with patient and healthy donor samples processed together. Using the immunoSEQ multiplex PCR, TCRB sequences were amplified from cDNA into 87-bp fragments spanning the CDR3 region. Amplicons were sequenced on the Illumina HiSeq platform. The original pipeline was this. Synthetic template baselines were used to correct PCR bias computationally, reads within Hamming distance 2 were collapsed, and singletons that could not be merged were discarded. Reads were aligned against IMGT to assign V, D and J genes, CDR3 length and insertions or deletions at six rearrangement sites. Within each subset, clonotype counts were normalized to the number of sorted cells before true diversity and Gini coefficients were calculated with the tcR R package. The overlap coefficient, calculated on TCRB nucleotide sequences, was used to measure repertoire sharing. Out-of-frame TCRB sequences from naive cells were analyzed as a proxy for the pre-selection repertoire. TCRdb took this table from immuneACCESS and kept in-frame rearrangements with V and J called. Such tables lack part of the clones; where checked against another copy, unresolved V genes explain under half of the gap, and the rest is unexplained. Clone size and the V and J calls come from that table; the DNA yielded D and trimming. This sample is represented by 160,000 or so clones; more than 60% of them were singletons. The top ten clones comprise about 0.081% of the sample.

Each donor gave one peripheral blood draw, averaging approximately 0.12 L, which was collected into heparinised tubes. A BD FACSAria II was used to sort naive, central memory, regulatory and stem cell-like memory CD4+ T cells with a panel that included CD45RO, CCR7, CD25, CD127, CD95 and CD27. Every sorted population had a purity above 95%. PBMCs were isolated right away by Lymphoprep density gradient centrifugation and were stained directly, without culture. Samples were stained and sorted in pairs, with one healthy donor and one patient per experiment, so that batch effects were minimized. These data belong to a study of beta chain features in type 1 diabetes listed by TCRdb under 2018. The study in broad terms: Mean age, gender distribution, total cell number and subset yield did not differ between patients and healthy donors. Across all samples, fewer than 130 million sorted cells were examined, and cell number per subset correlated strongly with RNA yield. The study compared the TCRB repertoires of sorted circulating CD4+ T cell subsets in recently diagnosed type 1 diabetes patients with those in matched healthy donors. Whereas all 30 or so donors provided naive and central memory subsets, regulatory and stem cell-like memory subsets were isolated from just 8 patients and about eight healthy donors. Study-wide findings and limitations: Shorter templates might be favored by PCR, yet because patient and control samples were amplified and corrected together, any such skew would affect both groups equally. A moderate but significant shortening of TCRB CDR3 length was observed in type 1 diabetes patients in all four CD4+ subsets. At VDJ recombination sites, type 1 diabetes patients had fewer insertions and more deleted nucleotides, which implies abnormalities in thymic rearrangement. Naive, central memory and regulatory TCRB repertoires appeared to be more alike among patients than among healthy donors. Because the HLA sub-analyses included only small numbers of individuals, any influence of HLA type on TCRB rearrangement was left unresolved. Because cDNA was sequenced instead of genomic DNA, activated cells with high expression could be over-represented, although the groups did not differ in activation or CD3 levels.

V is shortened by 6 bases, J by 5 bases, and the region joining them spans 10 bases. Based on the germline V gene, the CDR1 and CDR2 sequences are SQVTM and ANQGSEA. The CDR3 goes from the cysteine to the phenylalanine over 12 residues. Solely the CDR3 DNA is kept, with 36 bases framed from the first base. The sequence derives from a man aged 30 to 39 with type 1 diabetes. The V and J genes are TRBV29-1 and TRBJ2-2, with TRBD1 perhaps the D gene, on 6 matching bases. The sample taken for sequencing was naive CD4+ T cells from blood. The cell subset or site label corresponds to: true naive CD4+ T cells. The DNA sequence is TGCAGCGTGGGCAGGGGTACCGGGGAGCTGTTTTTT. Its amino acids are CSVGRGTGELFF.